Listed here are 14 T cell receptor beta chains from one sample, sequenced in a study of neoadjuvant nivolumab and ipilimumab in lung cancer. Using immunoSEQ multiplex PCR, the repertoire was profiled, and TCRdb retains in-frame clones only, with some absent. The data show over 25,000 clones, about 78% seen once. The input for sequencing was tumor tissue, taken after neoadjuvant nivolumab, alone or with ipilimumab, at or shortly before surgery. The receptor source for this set is an adult with non-small cell lung cancer.

This clone turned up a few times. The chain recombines TRBV28 with TRBJ2-7; the match to TRBD1 covers 7 bases. This CDR3 contains 12 residues. V shed 9 bases, J shed 9 bases, and the junction held 11 bases outside the gene matches. Germline-derived CDR1 and CDR2 are MDHEN and SYDVKM. The CDR3 DNA reads as TGTGCCAGTACAGGGGCGGAAGGAGGGCAGTACTTC. It encodes CASTGAEGGQYF.

This clone showed up just a few times. The chain uses TRBV13 and TRBJ1-5; 8 nucleotides line up with TRBD1. The CDR3 is 15 amino acids. V shed 5 bases and J 1 base; nucleotides not matched to a gene: 4. Germline CDR1 reads PRHDT; CDR2 reads FYEKMQ (reference sequence). CDR3 nucleotide sequence: TGTGCCAGCAGCAACAGGGGGATGAGCAATCAGCCCCAGCATTTT. The encoded protein is CASSNRGMSNQPQHF.

This chain uses TRBV11-2 with TRBJ2-7; D not certain. With 4 bases removed from V and 3 bases from J, the gap between germline ends came to 13 bases. From germline, CDR1 is SGHAT and CDR2 FQNNGV. The CDR3 is 14 residues long. The CDR3 DNA is TGTGCCAGCAGCTGGATAGATGGAGACTACGAGCAGTACTTC. It specifies CASSWIDGDYEQYF.

The chain uses TRBV11-2 and TRBJ1-4; possible D gene TRBD1, 5 bases. In germline, CDR1 is SGHAT, CDR2 FQNNGV. The CDR3 has 17 amino acids. The V and J ends lost 3 bases and 0 bases respectively, with 14 bases between them. CDR3 in amino acids: CASSFTGGATTNEKLFF. CDR3 sequence (DNA): TGTGCCAGCAGCTTTACCGGGGGAGCGACAACTAATGAAAAACTGTTTTTT.

V usage is TRBV18 and J usage is TRBJ2-1; D might be TRBD2 (6 bases). The germline V and J ends were trimmed by 3 bases and 0 bases, with 9 bases remaining between them. This CDR3 comprises 15 residues. Germline V CDR1 and CDR2: KGHSH, LQKENI. The CDR3 loop reads CASSPYGGSYNEQFF. CDR3 nucleotides: TGTGCCAGCTCACCTTACGGGGGCTCCTACAATGAGCAGTTCTTC.

Here the CDR3 DNA reads TGTGCCAGCAGCTTGGTGGGACAGGGATATGGCTACACCTTC. It encodes CASSLVGQGYGYTF. The rearrangement links TRBV5-4 to TRBJ1-2; TRBD1 agrees at 9 bases. This CDR3 region has 14 residues. Unmatched junction bases numbered 2, after V lost 0 bases and J lost 5 bases. Germline CDR1 SGHNT, CDR2 YYREEE (reference sequence).

The chain combines TRBV11-2 with TRBJ2-7; the D gene could be TRBD1 or TRBD2 (5 bases each). Germline CDR1 reads SGHAT; CDR2 reads FQNNGV. V lost 5 bases and J 3 bases, leaving 17 bases between the germline ends. This CDR3 has 15 amino acids. CDR3 bases: TGTGCCAGCAGCCGGGGCGTAGGGGAAGGCTACGAGCAGTACTTC. This codes for CASSRGVGEGYEQYF.

This clone showed up just once. V is TRBV7-8 and J is TRBJ2-7; 10 bases map to TRBD1. Germline CDR1 and CDR2: SGHVS and FQNEAQ. The trim removed 7 bases at V and 2 bases at J, leaving 11 bases unmatched. The CDR3 covers 16 residues. DNA for the CDR3: TGTGCCAGCACCGAAAAAGGGGGGACAGGGGCCTACGAGCAGTACTTC. This translates into CASTEKGGTGAYEQYF.

The CDR3 protein is CASSLQGVSGNTIYF. The CDR3 DNA reads as TGTGCCAGCAGTCTACAGGGGGTCTCTGGAAACACCATATATTTT. The chain couples TRBV14 to TRBJ1-3; TRBD1 matches 8 bases. The germline V gene has CDR1 SGHDN and CDR2 FVKESK. J lost 0 bases, V lost 6 bases, and 4 bases had no gene match. This CDR3 has 15 residues.

The chain employs TRBV29-1 and TRBJ2-1; a weak D match, TRBD1 (5 bases). CDR3 length equals 12 residues. Per germline, CDR1 SQVTM and CDR2 ANQGSEA. Trimming cost V 6 bases and J 4 bases, with 10 bases left between them. CDR3 region: CSVWGQYNEQFF. For the CDR3, the DNA is TGCAGCGTCTGGGGCCAATACAATGAGCAGTTCTTC.

This chain joins TRBV11-2 and TRBJ2-7; unclear D gene. Between the trimmed V and J ends, which lost 1 base and 3 bases, there was a span of 7 bases. Germline V gene sequence: CDR1 SGHAT, CDR2 FQNNGV. There are 13 residues in the CDR3. The chain's CDR3 is CASSLVGGYEQYF. In DNA, the CDR3 is TGTGCCAGCAGCTTAGTCGGCGGCTACGAGCAGTACTTC.

V and J are TRBV18 and TRBJ1-2, with 7 bases lining up with TRBD1. V gave up 1 base and J gave up 8 bases; unmatched junction bases: 4. The CDR3 covers 13 residues. Germline CDR1 is KGHSH and CDR2 is LQKENI. CDR3 residues: CASSPQQGEGYTF. The DNA of the CDR3 is TGTGCCAGCTCACCACAGCAGGGGGAAGGCTACACCTTC.

Points on this clone: The junction departs from the called germline gene at one end, perhaps through a read error. The V and J genes are TRBV5-3 and TRBJ1-5; tentatively, D is TRBD1 (5 bases). TRBV5-3 is given ORF status, its function remaining uncertain. CDR3 length: 14 residues. CDR3: CASSLAGFNQPQHF. Here the CDR3 DNA reads TGTGCCAGCAGCTTGGCAGGGTTTAATCAGCCCCAGCATTTT.

This chain joins TRBV6-5 and TRBJ1-5; possibly TRBD1 for D (5 bases). Germline loops: CDR1 MNHEY, CDR2 SVGAGI. This CDR3 is 14 amino acids long. The V and J ends lost 10 bases and 4 bases respectively, with 17 bases between them. The DNA for the CDR3 is TGTGCCACCTCGAGGGACGGGGTGAATCAGCCCCAGCATTTT. This encodes CATSRDGVNQPQHF.